This TCR beta chain was sequenced for a study of blood T cell repertoires in COVID-19 (dated by TCRdb to about 2020). The study in broad terms: Collaborator samples came from the United States, Italy and Spain and covered acute and convalescent phases of COVID-19. HLA class I and class II types, where available, came from metadata supplied by the sample provider rather than from assay-based typing. The material from the prospective study consisted of cDNA or gDNA derived from T cells, B-cell-depleted T cells, or PBMCs. The repertoires were released in a freely available public database intended as a resource for research on the immune response to SARS-CoV-2. A de-identified subject ID, COVID-19 status, age in years and sex were almost always included in the sample metadata. Deeply sampled blood TCRbeta repertoires from subjects exposed to, actively infected with, or recovered from COVID-19 were included in the dataset. The samples were drawn from the first 160 participants of the ongoing ImmuneRACE study and from 950 to 1,500 subjects provided by 6 global collaborators.

General conclusions and limits of the study: The quantity of clinical and demographic metadata differed by source and by participant and was supplied without curation.

The CDR3 covers 14 residues, taking in both the cysteine and the phenylalanine. The retained sequence is limited to the CDR3, 42 bases, with the frame set at the first base. V is pared back by 0 bases and J by 5 bases, with 8 bases lying between the germline termini. The germline V gene (reference sequence) yields LNHNV for CDR1 and YYDKDF for CDR2. Each collaborating institution followed its own protocols to collect whole blood in K2EDTA tubes. Collaborator samples were shipped for TCRbeta analysis as frozen whole blood, isolated PBMCs, or DNA extracted from either sample type. A word on this clone: The target of this receptor is not known. No base-level quality is on record; no much larger clone is a single base apart.

TCRbeta CDR3 regions were amplified from genomic DNA by means of the immunoSEQ Assay, a bias-controlled multiplex PCR. Processing in the source paper ran as follows. Within the assay, amplification of reference gene primers was used to estimate how many nucleated cells each sample contained. Sequence reads were collapsed and filtered to measure the absolute abundance of every unique TCRbeta CDR3 rearrangement. Productive Simpson clonality was computed per sample as the square root of Simpson's diversity index over productive rearrangements. The immuneACCESS repertoire file appears here via TCRdb, limited to in-frame rearrangements. These files lack a portion of the clones; in checked studies, under half of the deficit traces to unresolved V genes, and the cause of the others is not known. That table supplies the V and J calls and clone size; D and trimming were determined from the DNA. Across this sample there are around 140,000 clones, with 70% to 90% seen only once. The biggest ten clones account for approximately 1.4% of the sample.

Source material: peripheral blood. The receptor comes from a woman aged 55-75 years with acute or convalescent COVID-19. Rearrangement joined TRBV15 to TRBJ1-5, with the D segment identity uncertain. In nucleotide form, the sequence is TGTGCCACCAGCAGAGATCGTCGGGATCAGCCCCAGCATTTT. Translation gives CATSRDRRDQPQHF.